This T cell receptor beta chain was recovered during a study of shared clonotypes between healthy human individuals. Per the germline V gene, CDR1 is SGHTA and CDR2 is FQGNSA. V was cut by 5 bases and J by 1 base, with 11 bases left in between. The CDR3 totals 14 residues. Clones were sequenced by immunoSEQ multiplex PCR, and TCRdb holds only the in-frame ones, with some missing. The table shows around 2.1 million clones, with more than 90% occurring only once. This chain links TRBV7-2 with TRBJ1-1; no clear D. This receptor was identified in a man between 18 and 29 years old in good health. Sequencing was done on a sample of naive CD4+ T cells sorted from blood. Subset reported: CD45RA+ positively selected. The CDR3 region has the DNA TGTGCCAGCAGCCCCAACAGAGCGAACACTGAAGCTTTCTTT. Translation gives CASSPNRANTEAFF.